These 11 T cell receptor beta chains were all obtained from the same sample, sequenced in a study of blood T cell repertoires in COVID-19. The table came from immunoSEQ multiplex PCR; TCRdb's copy has only in-frame clones and leaves some out. In the table there are 200,000 or so clones, approximately 79% of which are singletons. Sequenced material: peripheral blood. The receptors come from a young man with active or convalescent COVID-19.

There are a few counts of this clone. This sequence joins TRBV30 and TRBJ1-2; 8 nucleotides match TRBD1. The V gene's germline CDR1 is GTSNPN and CDR2 SVGIG (reference sequence). The CDR3 contains 11 residues. V gave up 6 bases and J gave up 7 bases; unmatched junction bases: 4. The CDR3 spells CACWTGLGYTF. CDR3 bases: TGTGCCTGTTGGACAGGGCTTGGCTACACCTTC.

Here the CDR3 reads CASSDQTGTSGELFF. CDR3 DNA sequence: TGTGCCAGCAGCGACCAGACAGGGACATCCGGGGAGCTGTTTTTT. The chain couples TRBV7-9 to TRBJ2-2; 7 positions match TRBD1. The trim removed 5 bases at V and 6 bases at J, leaving 9 bases unmatched. Germline CDR1 and CDR2: SEHNR and FQNEAQ (reference sequence). The CDR3 runs 15 residues.

Only a few counts were recorded for this clone. The V call is TRBV2, the J call TRBJ1-4, with 7 nucleotides matching TRBD1. In germline, CDR1 is SNHLY, CDR2 FYNNEI. V lost 8 bases and J lost 3; bases outside the gene matches: 6. The CDR3 is 14 residues long. The CDR3 loop is CASARDSPNEKLFF. CDR3 nucleotide sequence: TGTGCCAGCGCTCGGGACAGTCCTAATGAAAAACTGTTTTTT.

CDR3 in amino acids: CASGSTLEGTQYF. The CDR3 nucleotides are TGCGCCAGCGGCAGCACCTTGGAGGGGACCCAGTACTTC. This chain uses TRBV5-1 with TRBJ2-5; tentative D call: TRBD2 (6 bases). Between the trimmed V and J ends, which lost 7 bases and 7 bases, there was a span of 17 bases. CDR3 size: 13 residues. Germline CDR1 reads SGHRS; CDR2 reads YFSETQ.

V gene TRBV7-6 combines with J gene TRBJ2-2, with unresolved D. This CDR3 is 15 amino acids long. Trimming removed 8 bases from V and 0 bases from J, with 13 bases in between. Per the germline V gene, CDR1 is SGHVS and CDR2 is FNYEAQ. For the CDR3, the DNA is TGTGCCAGCGGGCCGACCCAGTCGAACACCGGGGAGCTGTTTTTT. It encodes CASGPTQSNTGELFF.

The rearrangement uses TRBV6-1 and TRBJ2-5; the match to TRBD2 covers 15 bases. V gave up 1 base and J gave up 5 bases; unmatched junction bases: 8. CDR1 is MNHNS and CDR2 is SASEGT in the germline V gene. The CDR3 runs to 18 residues. DNA for the CDR3: TGTGCCAGCAGTGAAGGCACTCCAGGACTAGCGGGAGGGGAGACCCAGTACTTC. Its protein product is CASSEGTPGLAGGETQYF.

This sequence joins TRBV7-9 and TRBJ2-3; possibly TRBD1 for D (5 bases). V lost 5 bases and J 0 bases, leaving 15 bases between the germline ends. This CDR3 comprises 16 residues. Germline CDR1 is SEHNR and CDR2 is FQNEAQ (reference sequence). CDR3 region: CASSGKGSSSTDTQYF. The CDR3 nucleotides are TGTGCCAGCAGCGGTAAGGGGTCCTCTAGCACAGATACGCAGTATTTT.

V is TRBV4-2 and J is TRBJ1-4; D is undetermined. V was clipped by 3 bases and J by 0 bases, with 8 bases between them. This CDR3 comprises 15 residues. Germline V gives CDR1 LGHNA, CDR2 YNFKEQ. The CDR3 is CASSQVQSTNEKLFF. The CDR3 nucleotides read TGTGCCAGCAGCCAGGTACAGTCAACTAATGAAAAACTGTTTTTT.

The J gene is TRBJ2-1, the V gene TRBV19; 7 positions match TRBD2. The CDR3 sequence is 14 residues long. Germline trimming cut 1 base from V and 7 bases from J; bases unmatched to any gene: 4. CDR1 is LNHDA and CDR2 is SQIVND in the germline V gene (reference sequence). The CDR3 bases are TGTGCCAGTAGTATAGGAGGCGGGAGAAATGAGCAGTTCTTC. The encoded protein is CASSIGGGRNEQFF.

This clone was recorded a few times. V usage is TRBV2 and J usage is TRBJ2-2; D is perhaps TRBD2 (5 bases). In germline, CDR1 is SNHLY, CDR2 FYNNEI. The length of the CDR3 is 16 residues. V lost 4 bases and J lost 7, with 19 bases in between. This CDR3 is CASSGRGPPRVGELFF. In nucleotides, the CDR3 is TGTGCCAGCAGTGGACGGGGTCCCCCGCGGGTCGGGGAGCTGTTTTTT.

The CDR3: CASASPGQNQPQHF. CDR3 nucleotides: TGTGCCAGCGCGAGTCCCGGACAGAATCAGCCCCAGCATTTT. The chain has TRBV28 and TRBJ1-5, with D possibly matching TRBD1 (6 bases). Trimming stripped 8 bases from V and 4 bases from J, with 15 bases between. The CDR3 has 14 residues. Germline-derived CDR1 and CDR2 are MDHEN and SYDVKM.